The source of this T cell receptor beta chain is a study of T-cell memory formation after mild COVID-19. Findings of the study overall: Largely, contracting CD4+ clones fell within CM and EM, and contracting CD8+ clones within EMRA.

After 5'RACE with constant-segment primers, TCR alpha and TCR beta cDNA libraries carrying sample barcodes and UMIs were obtained. TCRdb passed the 5' RACE reads through MiXCR, listing each CDR3 protein once. Among 360,000 or so distinct CDR3 sequences listed, approximately 27% were seen once. Trimming shortened V by 6 bases and J by 2 bases, and 10 bases separated the two germline ends. CDR3 size: 12 residues. Per the germline V gene, CDR1 is GTSNPN and CDR2 is SVGIG (reference sequence). This clonotype showed up just a few times. Its target is not known. The rearrangement links TRBV30 to TRBJ2-5, with a possible D match to TRBD1 (6 bases). The sequenced sample was PBMCs or a T cell subset sorted from them (not recorded which). This sequence was found in an adult woman who had mild COVID-19 (a few samples of this study predate the infection). Cell type and time point are not known. This CDR3 reads CACYGQQETQYF. CDR3 coding DNA: TGTGCCTGCTATGGACAGCAAGAGACCCAGTACTTC. The full variable domain, in which reference TRBV30 and TRBJ2-5 provide the parts outside the CDR3, is SQTIHQWPATLVQPVGSPLSLECTVEGTSNPNLYWYRQAAGRGLQLLFYSVGIGQISSEVPQNLSASRPQDRQFILSSKKLLLSDSGFYLCACYGQQETQYFGPGTRLLVL.